This T cell receptor beta chain was identified in a study of cytomegalovirus exposure and HLA in healthy donors. Background on the study: An early release of data contained around 80 million unique TCRs, which came from HLA-typed donors. Study-wide results and limits: Immune exposure was documented only through CMV serostatus. One variant, a missense change in DCLRE1C, was linked in a later analysis to TCR beta V- and J-gene trimming.

On this clone itself: Its antigen is not known.

The PCR made use of 60 Vbeta and 13 Jbeta primers. Using immunoSEQ multiplex PCR, the repertoire was profiled, and TCRdb retains in-frame clones only, with some absent. The sample comprises approximately 200,000 clones, 83% of which are singletons, and roughly 1.3% rests with the top ten. Germline V gene sequence: CDR1 LNHDA, CDR2 SQIVND (reference sequence). The CDR3 length is 13 residues. V was clipped by 10 bases and J by 2 bases, with 14 bases between them. The sample was PBMCs. The TCR was taken from a girl between 10 and 17 years old in good health and CMV-seronegative. The chain combines TRBV19 with TRBJ1-1, with unresolved D. Here the CDR3 DNA reads TGTGCCACTTCTCTGAAGCCCAACACTGAAGCTTTCTTT. Translating gives CATSLKPNTEAFF.